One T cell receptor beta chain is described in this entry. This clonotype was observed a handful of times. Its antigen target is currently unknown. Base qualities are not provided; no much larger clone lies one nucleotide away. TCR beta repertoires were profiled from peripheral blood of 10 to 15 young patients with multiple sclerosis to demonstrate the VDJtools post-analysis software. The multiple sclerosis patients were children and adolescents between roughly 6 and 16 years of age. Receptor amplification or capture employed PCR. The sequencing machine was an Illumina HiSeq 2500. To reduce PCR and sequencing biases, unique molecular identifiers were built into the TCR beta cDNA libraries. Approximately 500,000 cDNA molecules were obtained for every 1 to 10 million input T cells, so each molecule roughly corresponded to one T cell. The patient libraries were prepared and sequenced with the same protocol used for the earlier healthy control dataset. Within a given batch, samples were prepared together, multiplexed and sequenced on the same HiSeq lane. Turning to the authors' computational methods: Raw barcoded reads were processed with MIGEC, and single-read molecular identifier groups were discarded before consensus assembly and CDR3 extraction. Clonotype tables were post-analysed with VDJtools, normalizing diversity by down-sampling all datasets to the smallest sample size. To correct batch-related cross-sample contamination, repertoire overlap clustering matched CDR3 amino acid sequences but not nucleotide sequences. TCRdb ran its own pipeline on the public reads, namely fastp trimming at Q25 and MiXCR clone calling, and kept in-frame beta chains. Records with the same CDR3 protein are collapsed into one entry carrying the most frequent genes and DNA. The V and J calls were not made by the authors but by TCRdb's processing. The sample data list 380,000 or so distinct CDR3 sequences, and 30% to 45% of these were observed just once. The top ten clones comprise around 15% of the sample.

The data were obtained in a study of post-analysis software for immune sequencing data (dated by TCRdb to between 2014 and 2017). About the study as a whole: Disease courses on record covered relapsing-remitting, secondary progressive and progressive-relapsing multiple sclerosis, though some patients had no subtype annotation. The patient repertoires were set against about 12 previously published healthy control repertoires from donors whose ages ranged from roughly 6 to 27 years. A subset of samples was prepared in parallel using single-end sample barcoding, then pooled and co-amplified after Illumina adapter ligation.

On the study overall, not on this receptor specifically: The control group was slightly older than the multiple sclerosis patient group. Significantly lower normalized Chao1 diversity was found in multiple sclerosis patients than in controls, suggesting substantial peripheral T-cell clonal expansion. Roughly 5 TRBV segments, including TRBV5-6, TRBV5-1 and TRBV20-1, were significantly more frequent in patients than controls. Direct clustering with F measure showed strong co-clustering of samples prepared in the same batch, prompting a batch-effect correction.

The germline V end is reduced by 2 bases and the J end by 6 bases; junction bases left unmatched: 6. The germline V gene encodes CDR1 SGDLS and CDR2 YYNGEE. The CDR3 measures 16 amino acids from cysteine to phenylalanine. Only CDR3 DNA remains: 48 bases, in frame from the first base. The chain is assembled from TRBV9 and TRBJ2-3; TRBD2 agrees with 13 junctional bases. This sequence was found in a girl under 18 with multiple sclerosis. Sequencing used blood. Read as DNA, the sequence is TGTGCCAGCAGCGTGAGACTAGCGGGGGGATCGGATACGCAGTATTTT. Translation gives CASSVRLAGGSDTQYF. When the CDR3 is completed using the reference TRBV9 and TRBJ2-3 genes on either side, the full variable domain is DSGVTQTPKHLITATGQRVTLRCSPRSGDLSVYWYQQSLDQGLQFLIQYYNGEERAKGNILERFSAQQFPDLHSELNLSSLELGDSALYFCASSVRLAGGSDTQYFGPGTRLTVL.